Given below is one T cell receptor (beta chain) in context. The germline V gene has CDR1 MNHEY and CDR2 SMNVEV (reference sequence). The CDR3 loop spans 19 amino acids. The patients had localized lung adenocarcinoma, a non-small cell subtype. TCRdb fed the PCR reads into MiXCR, producing one record per CDR3 protein. The table lists approximately 9,000 distinct CDR3 sequences, roughly 49% of them singletons. This record belongs to a study of CD4 and CD8 cells across lung adenocarcinoma regions. Sequencing was carried out using CD8+ T cells from the margin of a lung tumor. The source of this sequence is a female donor with lung adenocarcinoma. The CD4 and CD8 labels of this study may be unreliable. This chain connects TRBV27 to TRBJ2-1; 10 positions match TRBD2. The DNA matches TRBJ2-7 better at its end, which makes the J call doubtful. This CDR3 reads CASSLLRGFLAGVVYEQYF. The CDR3, as DNA: TGTGCCAGCAGCCTACTCCGAGGTTTCCTAGCGGGAGTAGTATACGAGCAGTACTTC.